Listed below are T cell receptor beta chains from one sample, sequenced in a study of PD-1 blockade in classical Hodgkin lymphoma. Here immunoSEQ multiplex PCR was the method, and the copy in TCRdb shows in-frame clones only, minus some. The data hold fewer than 100,000 clones, with 85% to 95% observed a single time. Sequences were derived from peripheral blood mononuclear cells (PBMCs), sampled before the fourth cycle of nivolumab. These receptor sequences come from a human donor with classical Hodgkin lymphoma. The CDR3 runs from the conserved cysteine through the conserved F or W. The D gene is left open where the match is weak. Expanded clones get a size class; other rows say once, few or many, or leave the size out.

14	TRBV6-1	.	.	TRBJ2-2	TGTGCCAGCAACCAGGGTAGTTACACCGGGGAGCTGTTTTTT	CASNQGSYTGELFF
13	TRBV29-1	.	.	TRBJ2-1	TGCAGCGCAGCAGGGACTCAATCGAATGAGCAGTTCTTC	CSAAGTQSNEQFF
14	TRBV9	TRBD2	.	TRBJ2-5	TGTGCCAGCAGCGAGGGACTAGCGGTGGAGACCCAGTACTTC	CASSEGLAVETQYF
11	TRBV27	.	once	TRBJ2-7	TGTGCCAGCAGTCAATACAACGAGCAGTACTTC	CASSQYNEQYF
12	TRBV7-9	.	.	TRBJ2-1	TGTGCCAGCAGCTTACAGACAGATCCTCAGTTCTTC	CASSLQTDPQFF
14	TRBV10-3	TRBD2	.	TRBJ2-7	TGTGCCATCAGTTCAAGGACTAGCTCCTACGAGCAGTACTTC	CAISSRTSSYEQYF
15	TRBV27	TRBD1	.	TRBJ2-7	TGTGCCAGCAGAGGATGGGACAGGGTTACCTACGAGCAGTACTTC	CASRGWDRVTYEQYF
14	TRBV19	.	.	TRBJ1-2	TGTGCCAGTAGACCGACCAGGGATTCCTATGGCTACACCTTC	CASRPTRDSYGYTF
11	TRBV14	.	few	TRBJ1-2	TGTGCCAGCAGCCAAGGGTTAGGCTACACCTTC	CASSQGLGYTF
15	TRBV5-7	.	.	TRBJ2-7	TGTGCCAGCAGCTTGGGGGCGGGCCCACCCTACGAGCAGTACTTC	CASSLGAGPPYEQYF
15	TRBV7-6	TRBD1	.	TRBJ2-3	TGTGCCAGCAGCTTGGGACAGGGAACCACAGATACGCAGTATTTT	CASSLGQGTTDTQYF
16	TRBV2	.	.	TRBJ2-2	TGTGCCAGCAGTGGGGTTAACAGGGCCCAAACCGGGGAGCTGTTTTTT	CASSGVNRAQTGELFF
15	TRBV4-1	.	.	TRBJ1-5	TGCGCCAGCAGCCAAGTCGGACGGGGCAATCAGCCCCAGCATTTT	CASSQVGRGNQPQHF
13	TRBV6-4	.	.	TRBJ2-3	TGTGCCAGCAGTGACAAAAGCACAGATACGCAGTATTTT	CASSDKSTDTQYF
14	TRBV10-3	TRBD1	.	TRBJ2-1	TGTGCCACAACGCGGACAGGGTTGGAGTATGAGCAGTTCTTC	CATTRTGLEYEQFF
12	TRBV5-6	.	.	TRBJ2-1	TGTGCCAGCTCTGATAATCTGGATGAGCAGTTCTTC	CASSDNLDEQFF
13	TRBV6-5	.	.	TRBJ2-1	TGTGCCAGCAGTCGATCTAGGGCTAATGAGCAGTTCTTC	CASSRSRANEQFF
16	TRBV30	TRBD1	once	TRBJ1-1	TGTGCCTGGAGTTCCTGGGGGACAGTTTCAAACACTGAAGCTTTCTTT	CAWSSWGTVSNTEAFF
17	TRBV10-3	.	.	TRBJ1-1	TGTGCCATCAGTGAGTCGAAAATAGGGCCCCTGAACACTGAAGCTTTCTTT	CAISESKIGPLNTEAFF
15	TRBV5-4	TRBD2	.	TRBJ2-3	TGTGCCAGCAGCCGGGACTACTCTTTGACAGATACGCAGTATTTT	CASSRDYSLTDTQYF
14	TRBV7-9	.	.	TRBJ2-1	TGTGCCAGCATCGTACCCGATACCTACAATGAGCAGTTCTTC	CASIVPDTYNEQFF
15	TRBV7-6	TRBD2	.	TRBJ2-5	TGTGCCAGCAGCTTAGATAAAAGCGGGAGGGAGACCCAGTACTTC	CASSLDKSGRETQYF
18	TRBV19	TRBD1	.	TRBJ2-2	TGTGCCAGTAAGGGGACAGGGGCGCGAGGTATGGGCACCGGGGAGCTGTTTTTT	CASKGTGARGMGTGELFF
14	TRBV28	.	.	TRBJ2-1	TGTGCCAGCAGTTTACCCCAAATGTATAATGAGCAGTTCTTC	CASSLPQMYNEQFF
14	TRBV19	TRBD1	.	TRBJ2-7	TGTGCCAGTAACAGGGGCAGGGGTACCTACGAGCAGTACTTC	CASNRGRGTYEQYF
14	TRBV6-6	.	.	TRBJ2-7	TGTGCCAGCACCCCAGCGCAGGGCTCCTACGAGCAGTACTTC	CASTPAQGSYEQYF
15	TRBV6-5	TRBD1	once	TRBJ2-2	TGTGCCAGCAGCCCGAGGGACAGGGGTTCCGGGGAGCTGTTTTTT	CASSPRDRGSGELFF
14	TRBV6-5	TRBD1	.	TRBJ2-7	TGTGCCAGCAGTTACTCGGGGACAGGGTACGAGCAGTACTTC	CASSYSGTGYEQYF
17	TRBV4-1	TRBD2	.	TRBJ2-7	TGCGCCAGCAGCCAAAGCCTAGCGGGAGGATCGAGGTACGAGCAGTACTTC	CASSQSLAGGSRYEQYF